The sequence of this T cell receptor (beta chain) was determined in a study of blood T cell repertoires in COVID-19. V was clipped by 2 bases and J by 2 bases, with 9 bases between them. This CDR3 is 14 amino acids long. From germline, CDR1 is MNHNS and CDR2 SASEGT. Data came from immunoSEQ multiplex PCR; TCRdb stores just in-frame clones and leaves some out. This sample yields some 300,000 clones, of which over 85% are seen a single time; over 9% belongs to the top ten. Participants, roughly 18 to 89 years old, spanned 25 or so US areas. Two consecutive negative NP/OP PCR tests, clearance, or resolved symptoms defined Cohort 3 recovery. There are a few counts of this clone.

J is TRBJ1-1 and V is TRBV6-1; no clear D. This clonotype was sampled from a woman under 40 who had recovered from COVID-19. Sequenced: PBMCs or T cells enriched from blood (not recorded which). CDR3 nucleotide sequence: TGTGCCAGCAGTGAACCGTGGAGAAACACTGAAGCTTTCTTT. Protein sequence: CASSEPWRNTEAFF.